The T cell receptor (beta chain) described here comes from a study of T-cell memory formation after mild COVID-19. Study as a whole: Most TCR clusters belonged to a single donor. Study outcomes and limitations: Among CD4+ contracting clones, most were CM and EM, and CD8+ ones EMRA.

TCRdb reprocessed the 5' RACE reads with MiXCR, giving one entry per CDR3 protein. The sample has around 400,000 distinct CDR3 sequences, approximately 24% seen once. This clonotype was seen a few times. Its target is unknown. Germline lookup yields CDR1 MNHNY and CDR2 SVGAGI (reference sequence). The junction had 5 bases not matched to a gene; V was cut back by 7 bases and J by 3 bases. The CDR3 contains 13 residues. Input material: PBMCs or a T cell subset sorted from them (not recorded which). This clonotype was sampled from an adult woman who had mild COVID-19 (a few samples of this study predate the infection). Cell type and time point are not known. J is TRBJ2-7 and V is TRBV6-6; 8 bases align to TRBD1. CDR3 coding DNA: TGTGCCAGCAATGCCGGACAGGGCTACGAGCAGTACTTC. Its protein is CASNAGQGYEQYF.